Shown below are 24 T cell receptor beta chains from a single sample sequenced in a study of post-analysis software for immune sequencing data. Unique molecular identifiers featured in each of the TCR beta cDNA libraries. TCRdb called the PCR reads again in MiXCR, with one record for every CDR3 protein. This sample yields about 190,000 distinct CDR3 sequences, of which roughly 30% are seen a single time; 3% to 3.5% belongs to the top ten. What these receptors recognize is not known. Whole-study results and caveats: Elevated frequency relative to controls characterized four or five TRBV segments in patients, TRBV5-6, TRBV5-1 and TRBV20-1 among them.

Sequencing input: blood. The receptor source for this set is a girl aged 2 to 17 with multiple sclerosis.

On this clonotype: A much larger clone differs by one base, so this may be a read error. The V gene is TRBV29-1, the J gene TRBJ1-2, with D maybe TRBD1 (5 bases). The CDR3 runs 11 residues. Germline V CDR1 and CDR2: SQVTM, ANQGSEA. V was cut by 7 bases and J by 10 bases, with 16 bases left in between. CDR3 sequence (DNA): TGCAGCGCTAGGGACCGGCCTGACTACACCTTC. This gives the protein CSARDRPDYTF.

A few counts support this clonotype. This chain links TRBV20-1 with TRBJ2-7, with 8 nucleotides matching TRBD2. Germline CDR1 and CDR2: DFQATT and SNEGSKA (reference sequence). After removal of 2 bases from V and 0 bases from J, the junction contained 9 bases not matched to a gene. This CDR3 contains 16 residues. CDR3 sequence: CSARHLLAEDSYEQYF. The CDR3 region has the DNA TGCAGTGCTAGACACCTACTAGCGGAAGACTCCTACGAGCAGTACTTC.

This clonotype was recorded a few times. V is TRBV5-1 and J is TRBJ2-7; TRBD1 aligns across 7 bases. CDR1 is SGHRS and CDR2 is YFSETQ in the germline V gene. The CDR3 is 14 residues long. V lost 3 bases to trimming and J lost 2 bases; unmatched junction nucleotides: 5. CDR3 sequence (DNA): TGCGCCAGCAGCTCGCCTGGACAGGCCTACGAGCAGTACTTC. Its translation is CASSSPGQAYEQYF.

The CDR3 is CASGLGTFGSPLHF. The CDR3 DNA reads as TGTGCCAGCGGATTGGGGACATTCGGTTCACCCCTCCACTTT. The chain couples TRBV5-6 to TRBJ1-6; tentatively, D is TRBD1 (6 bases). The CDR3 length is 14 residues. The V gene lost 7 bases and the J gene lost 9 bases, with 17 bases spanning the gap. CDR1 SGHDT and CDR2 YYEEEE come from the germline V gene.

In this sample, this clonotype turned up many times. The chain uses TRBV7-2 and TRBJ2-3; no definite D call. Germline CDR1 SGHTA, CDR2 FQGNSA. The CDR3 has 12 residues. The ends were cut back, 5 bases at V and 8 bases at J, with 11 bases in the middle. In nucleotides, the CDR3 is TGTGCCAGCAGCCCTAAGGACGTTACGCAGTATTTT. Its translation is CASSPKDVTQYF. Full variable domain (outside the CDR3, taken from reference TRBV7-2 and TRBJ2-3): GAGVSQSPSNKVTEKGKDVELRCDPISGHTALYWYRQSLGQGLEFLIYFQGNSAPDKSGLPSDRFSAERTGGSVSTLTIQRTQQEDSAVYLCASSPKDVTQYFGPGTRLTVL.

A note on this clonotype: This sequence may be a read error, since a much larger clone differs from it by one base. The chain uses TRBV5-1 and TRBJ2-5; D remains unclear. This CDR3 region has 15 residues. Trimming cost V 3 bases and J 5 bases, with 17 bases left between them. Germline CDR1 and CDR2: SGHRS and YFSETQ. The CDR3: CASSSRPLGTETQYF. DNA for the CDR3: TGCGCCAGCAGCTCCCGACCTTTGGGCACGGAGACCCAGTACTTC.

This clonotype was seen a few times. V gene TRBV5-1 combines with J gene TRBJ2-1, with TRBD2 as a possible D gene (6 bases). V dropped 1 base and J dropped 4 bases, with 9 bases sitting between them. The CDR3 spans 14 residues. Germline CDR1 SGHRS, CDR2 YFSETQ. The CDR3 DNA reads as TGCGCCAGCAGCTTGTCGGGGGAGTACAATGAGCAGTTCTTC. Translating it yields CASSLSGEYNEQFF. Using reference TRBV5-1 and TRBJ2-1 for the parts outside the CDR3, the full variable domain is KAGVTQTPRYLIKTRGQQVTLSCSPISGHRSVSWYQQTPGQGLQFLFEYFSETQRNKGNFPGRFSGRQFSNSRSEMNVSTLELGDSALYLCASSLSGEYNEQFFGPGTRLTVL.

The CDR3 protein is CASSADSVANYGYTF. As DNA, the CDR3 is TGTGCCAGCAGCGCCGACAGTGTAGCTAACTATGGCTACACCTTC. The chain carries TRBV3-1 and TRBJ1-2; possibly TRBD1 for D (5 bases). The ends were cut back, 5 bases at V and 0 bases at J, with 13 bases in the middle. Per the germline V gene, CDR1 is LGHDT and CDR2 is YNNKEL (reference sequence). This CDR3 has 15 amino acids.

The chain joins TRBV7-9 to TRBJ2-3; D remains ambiguous. Trimming pared 4 bases from V and 0 bases from J, leaving 8 bases between. The CDR3 loop spans 14 amino acids. Germline assignment: CDR1 SEHNR and CDR2 FQNEAQ (reference sequence). In DNA form, the CDR3 reads TGTGCCAGCAGCTCCCAGGCTAGCACAGATACGCAGTATTTT. Translated: CASSSQASTDTQYF.

The J gene is TRBJ1-2, the V gene TRBV7-9; D is uncertain. Germline V lookup: CDR1 SEHNR, CDR2 FQNEAQ (reference sequence). The germline V and J ends were trimmed by 5 bases and 11 bases, with 9 bases remaining between them. The CDR3 is made up of 10 amino acids. The CDR3: CASSLREYTF. CDR3 DNA sequence: TGTGCCAGCAGCCTCCGAGAGTACACCTTC.

This clonotype appeared a single time. A much more abundant neighbour one base away suggests this may be a read error. V gene TRBV20-1 combines with J gene TRBJ2-5; the D gene is possibly TRBD2 (7 bases). The J call may be mistaken, given a closer DNA end match to TRBJ2-7. CDR3 size: 16 residues. The germline gives CDR1 DFQATT, CDR2 SNEGSKA (reference sequence). DNA of the CDR3: TGCAGTGCTACATCCTCCGACGGGGGGCTGAGTTTCGAGCAGTACTTC. Translation: CSATSSDGGLSFEQYF.

The J gene is TRBJ2-7, the V gene TRBV5-1; 7 bases fit TRBD1. J was trimmed by 10 bases and V by 4 bases; bases with no gene match: 14. The CDR3 runs 14 residues. The germline CDR1 and CDR2 sequences are SGHRS and YFSETQ. The CDR3 loop is CASSVGQRDNEQYF. The CDR3 DNA sequence: TGCGCCAGCAGCGTGGGACAGCGAGACAATGAACAGTACTTC.

V gene TRBV28 combines with J gene TRBJ2-7; D not resolved. Trimming stripped 6 bases from V and 6 bases from J, with 18 bases between. In germline, CDR1 is MDHEN, CDR2 SYDVKM. This CDR3 comprises 14 residues. The CDR3 spells CASSAHVFEPEQYF. For the CDR3, the DNA is TGTGCCAGCAGCGCACACGTCTTCGAACCCGAGCAGTACTTC.

This clonotype was observed at least ten times. The CDR3 DNA reads as TGCAGTGCTATCAGAATGGGGACAGGGGGCGGTGAAAAACTGTTTTTT. As protein: CSAIRMGTGGGEKLFF. The chain is built from TRBV20-1 and TRBJ1-4, with 12 bases that match TRBD1. V shed 4 bases, J shed 7 bases, and the junction held 10 bases outside the gene matches. The CDR3 is made up of 16 amino acids. Germline lookup yields CDR1 DFQATT and CDR2 SNEGSKA (reference sequence).

This clonotype has ten or more counts. The V gene is TRBV20-1, the J gene TRBJ2-5, with D perhaps matching TRBD1 (5 bases). This CDR3 is 15 amino acids long. Trimming took 6 bases from V and 4 from J, leaving 21 bases between them. Per germline, CDR1 DFQATT and CDR2 SNEGSKA (reference sequence). CDR3 nucleotide sequence: TGCAGTGCGCGAGCGTCGTCAGGGATCAGAGAGACCCAGTACTTC. Its translation: CSARASSGIRETQYF.

This clonotype was detected many times. The chain couples TRBV15 to TRBJ1-5; 11 positions match TRBD1. This CDR3 spans 15 amino acids. Germline CDR1 and CDR2: LNHNV and YYDKDF (reference sequence). The V segment lost 5 bases and the J segment 6 bases; nucleotides outside the gene matches: 6. The CDR3 DNA reads TGTGCCACCAGCGGGGACAGGGGGTTCGTTCAGCCCCAGCATTTT. Translating it yields CATSGDRGFVQPQHF.

This clonotype occurred a few times. V and J are TRBV20-1 and TRBJ2-4; TRBD1 matches 9 bases. The tail of the sequence fits TRBJ2-7 better, so the J call may be wrong. The CDR3 extends over 17 amino acids. Germline V gene lookup returns CDR1 DFQATT and CDR2 SNEGSKA (reference sequence). CDR3 DNA: TGCAGTGCTAGACCGCCCTACATTGGACAGGGGCTAGGCGAGCAGTACTTC. Translated: CSARPPYIGQGLGEQYF.

The chain joins TRBV20-1 to TRBJ1-5; perhaps TRBD1 as D (5 bases). CDR3 size: 14 residues. The V gene's germline CDR1 is DFQATT and CDR2 SNEGSKA (reference sequence). Trimming took 1 base from V and 4 from J, leaving 11 bases between them. The CDR3 DNA reads as TGCAGTGCTAGAGGTGTCCGGGGGAATCAGCCCCAGCATTTT. Protein sequence: CSARGVRGNQPQHF.

V gene TRBV19 combines with J gene TRBJ2-7; perhaps TRBD1 as D (5 bases). V was pared by 9 bases and J by 7 bases, with 19 bases between. This CDR3 is built from 13 residues. Looked up from germline, CDR1 is LNHDA and CDR2 is SQIVND (reference sequence). The CDR3 is CASLDWTRNEQYF. The CDR3 nucleotides are TGTGCCAGCCTGGATTGGACAAGAAATGAGCAGTACTTC.

The count of this clonotype is one. This clone may be a read error of a much larger clone one base away. The chain uses TRBV6-6 and TRBJ1-5, with a possible D match to TRBD1 (5 bases). V was clipped by 7 bases and J by 1 base, with 17 bases between them. Per the germline V gene, CDR1 is MNHNY and CDR2 is SVGAGI (reference sequence). This CDR3 comprises 16 residues. CDR3 nucleotides: TGTGCCAGCAACAGCTTAATACGGGGGAGCAATCAGCCCCAGCATTTT. The encoded protein is CASNSLIRGSNQPQHF.

This clonotype was seen repeatedly, ten times or more. V usage is TRBV18 and J usage is TRBJ2-7; TRBD2 might be the D (6 bases). This CDR3 has 17 amino acids. Trimming took 3 bases from V and 2 from J, leaving 20 bases between them. Germline lookup yields CDR1 KGHSH and CDR2 LQKENI. This chain's CDR3 is CASSPRGGGKVAYEQYF. CDR3 DNA: TGTGCCAGCTCACCCCGCGGCGGAGGGAAGGTGGCCTACGAGCAGTACTTC. The whole variable domain, filled in from reference TRBV18 and TRBJ2-7, reads NAGVMQNPRHLVRRRGQEARLRCSPMKGHSHVYWYRQLPEEGLKFMVYLQKENIIDESGMPKERFSAEFPKEGPSILRIQQVVRGDSAAYFCASSPRGGGKVAYEQYFGPGTRLTVT.

This clonotype was seen at least ten times. The chain combines TRBV20-1 with TRBJ2-7; perhaps TRBD1 as D (5 bases). Trimming cost V 2 bases and J 0 bases, with 8 bases left between them. The CDR3 runs 13 residues. Germline CDR1 and CDR2: DFQATT and SNEGSKA (reference sequence). The DNA for the CDR3 is TGCAGTGCTAGAACAGGATTCTCCTACGAGCAGTACTTC. It yields the protein CSARTGFSYEQYF.

This clonotype was detected ten times or more. The V gene is TRBV12-3 or TRBV12-4, the J gene TRBJ1-4, with TRBD1 matching over 7 bases. The CDR3 has 15 residues. Trimming cost V 5 bases and J 4 bases; bases outside gene matches: 7. CDR3 residues: CASSARDSINEKLFF. DNA for the CDR3: TGTGCCAGCAGTGCCCGGGACAGCATTAATGAAAAACTGTTTTTT.

The J gene is TRBJ2-2, the V gene TRBV25-1; 10 bases are shared with TRBD1. After removal of 7 bases from V and 5 bases from J, the junction contained 10 bases not matched to a gene. Germline lookup yields CDR1 MGHDK and CDR2 SYGVNS. The CDR3 consists of 16 residues. The CDR3 nucleotides read TGTGCCAGCACCTTTGACAGGGGGCGGGGGACCGGGGAGCTGTTTTTT. Protein sequence: CASTFDRGRGTGELFF.